Listed below are T cell receptor beta chains from one sample, sequenced in a study of T cell responses to AZD1222 COVID-19 vaccine. The method was immunoSEQ multiplex PCR; TCRdb's version includes in-frame clones alone and lacks a portion of them. The data hold about 83,000 clones, with around 89% observed a single time. Sequenced material: peripheral blood, taken on day 0 of MenACWY control vaccination. The receptor source for this set is an adult in good health. Each CDR3 is given with its conserved first and last residue. Fields, in order: CDR3 length, J gene, clone size, V gene, D gene, CDR3 protein, CDR3 DNA. The D gene is left open where the match is weak. Part of the rows lack a size; the others show once, few, many or a class for expanded clones.

17 | TRBJ2-5 | NA | TRBV7-2 | TRBD2 | CASSLVSTSGGEETQYF | TGTGCCAGCAGCTTAGTTTCGACTAGCGGGGGGGAAGAGACCCAGTACTTC
15 | TRBJ2-7 | NA | TRBV2 | NA | CASSDRPRHIYEQYF | TGTGCCAGCAGTGATCGGCCGAGACATATCTACGAGCAGTACTTC
16 | TRBJ1-4 | NA | TRBV7-8 | TRBD1 | CASSYRGGTGGEKLFF | TGTGCCAGCAGCTATAGGGGGGGGACAGGTGGTGAAAAACTGTTTTTT
14 | TRBJ2-7 | NA | TRBV18 | TRBD2 | CASSLGLAGDEQYF | TGTGCCAGCTCATTAGGGCTAGCGGGAGACGAGCAGTACTTC
16 | TRBJ1-4 | NA | TRBV28 | NA | CASSTGAKPTNEKLFF | TGTGCCAGCAGCACCGGCGCAAAGCCTACTAATGAAAAACTGTTTTTT
13 | TRBJ1-1 | NA | TRBV19 | NA | CASIPGTSTEAFF | TGTGCCAGTATCCCAGGGACCTCCACTGAAGCTTTCTTT
16 | TRBJ2-7 | NA | TRBV19 | NA | CASSPPPGREAYEQYF | TGTGCCAGTAGTCCGCCCCCCGGACGGGAAGCCTACGAGCAGTACTTC
13 | TRBJ1-2 | NA | TRBV5-4 | NA | CASSWGEHYGYTF | TGTGCCAGCAGCTGGGGGGAGCACTATGGCTACACCTTC
17 | TRBJ1-3 | NA | TRBV11-2 | NA | CASSLEEVQYSGNTIYF | TGTGCCAGCAGCTTAGAGGAGGTCCAATACTCTGGAAACACCATATATTTT
14 | TRBJ2-3 | NA | TRBV19 | NA | CASSIRQGLGTQYF | TGTGCCAGTAGTATTCGCCAGGGGTTAGGAACGCAGTATTTT
14 | TRBJ2-7 | NA | TRBV10-1 | NA | CASSESSRSYEQYF | TGCGCCAGCAGTGAGTCAAGCCGTTCCTACGAGCAGTACTTC
15 | TRBJ2-2 | NA | TRBV6-5 | NA | CACGLGAANTGELFF | TGTGCCTGCGGTCTGGGGGCAGCTAACACCGGGGAGCTGTTTTTT
15 | TRBJ2-3 | once | TRBV7-9 | TRBD1 | CASSPGQGAGDTQYF | TGTGCCAGCAGCCCGGGACAGGGGGCAGGAGATACGCAGTATTTT
15 | TRBJ1-2 | NA | TRBV6-2/TRBV6-3 | NA | CASSYSSAGSYGYTF | TGTGCCAGCAGTTACTCGAGTGCAGGATCCTATGGCTACACCTTC
14 | TRBJ1-1 | NA | TRBV11-2 | NA | CASSREALNTEAFF | TGTGCCAGCAGCCGGGAGGCCTTGAACACTGAAGCTTTCTTT
15 | TRBJ1-6 | NA | TRBV27 | NA | CASSPTIFYNSPLHF | TGTGCCAGCAGTCCAACTATCTTTTATAATTCACCCCTCCACTTT
10 | TRBJ2-7 | few | TRBV20-1 | NA | CSARVREQYF | TGCAGTGCTAGGGTGAGGGAGCAGTACTTC
15 | TRBJ1-1 | NA | TRBV18 | NA | CASSPQLRGLIEAFF | TGTGCCAGCTCACCACAATTGAGGGGTTTGATTGAAGCTTTCTTT
15 | TRBJ1-3 | once | TRBV7-9 | NA | CASSPTGASGNTIYF | TGTGCCAGCAGCCCGACAGGTGCCTCTGGAAACACCATATATTTT
15 | TRBJ2-1 | NA | TRBV4-3 | NA | CASSRPPGRDNEQFF | TGCGCCAGCAGCCGCCCTCCGGGCAGGGACAATGAGCAGTTCTTC
14 | TRBJ2-7 | NA | TRBV18 | NA | CASSPTILSSEQYF | TGTGCCAGCTCACCGACGATCCTTTCCTCCGAGCAGTACTTC
16 | TRBJ2-7 | few | TRBV28 | TRBD1 | CASRGGTGTGDDEQYF | TGTGCCAGCAGGGGGGGGACCGGGACAGGGGACGACGAGCAGTACTTC
15 | TRBJ2-5 | NA | TRBV5-6 | TRBD1 | CASSIRGRMGETQYF | TGTGCCAGCAGCATCAGGGGGCGGATGGGAGAGACCCAGTACTTC
15 | TRBJ2-2 | NA | TRBV7-9 | NA | CASSLEGDWSGELFF | TGTGCCAGCAGCTTAGAAGGGGACTGGTCCGGGGAGCTGTTTTTT
18 | TRBJ2-5 | NA | TRBV10-3 | NA | CAISESILEGTTQETQYF | TGTGCCATCAGTGAGTCGATTCTCGAGGGTACGACTCAAGAGACCCAGTACTTC
15 | TRBJ2-1 | NA | TRBV7-3 | TRBD2 | CASSLWGASGNEQFF | TGTGCCAGCAGCTTATGGGGCGCTAGCGGCAATGAGCAGTTCTTC
11 | TRBJ2-5 | NA | TRBV24-1 | NA | CATSWATAQYF | TGTGCCACCAGTTGGGCCACCGCCCAGTACTTC
15 | TRBJ2-1 | NA | TRBV19 | NA | CASSEGTPHYNEQFF | TGTGCCAGTAGTGAAGGGACCCCCCATTACAATGAGCAGTTCTTC
16 | TRBJ1-1 | few | TRBV10-3 | NA | CAISRRPGTSNTEAFF | TGTGCCATCAGCCGGAGGCCCGGGACATCGAACACTGAAGCTTTCTTT
15 | TRBJ1-2 | NA | TRBV29-1 | NA | CSLRDLREGLSGYTF | TGCAGCCTGCGGGACCTCCGAGAGGGTTTGAGTGGCTACACCTTC
10 | TRBJ2-7 | once | TRBV20-1 | NA | CSAGADEQYF | TGCAGTGCTGGGGCAGACGAGCAGTACTTC
13 | TRBJ2-2 | NA | TRBV29-1 | NA | CSASITNTGELFF | TGCAGCGCTAGCATAACGAACACCGGGGAGCTGTTTTTT
15 | TRBJ1-6 | NA | TRBV19 | TRBD1 | CASSANRDSVSPLHF | TGTGCCAGTAGTGCCAACCGGGACAGCGTTTCACCCCTCCACTTT
15 | TRBJ1-4 | NA | TRBV30 | TRBD1 | CAWSLGGGTVEKLFF | TGTGCCTGGAGTCTTGGCGGCGGGACAGTCGAAAAACTGTTTTTT
19 | TRBJ2-6 | NA | TRBV19 | NA | CASSTYPGQTLSGANVLTF | TGTGCCAGTAGTACTTATCCGGGTCAAACACTTTCTGGGGCCAACGTCCTGACTTTC
14 | TRBJ2-1 | NA | TRBV27 | NA | CASSLIGASNEQFF | TGTGCCAGCAGTTTAATAGGGGCGAGCAATGAGCAGTTCTTC
12 | TRBJ1-1 | NA | TRBV6-1 | NA | CASSYGGTEAFF | TGTGCCAGCAGTTATGGTGGCACTGAAGCTTTCTTT
12 | TRBJ1-1 | NA | TRBV7-3 | NA | CASSETGREAFF | TGTGCCAGCAGCGAGACGGGACGGGAAGCTTTCTTT
14 | TRBJ2-7 | few | TRBV18 | NA | CASSPLGIGYEQYF | TGTGCCAGCTCACCACTGGGAATCGGCTACGAGCAGTACTTC
14 | TRBJ1-2 | NA | TRBV7-2 | NA | CASSSMSGLGGYTF | TGTGCCAGCAGCAGCATGTCTGGCCTCGGTGGCTACACCTTC
15 | TRBJ2-1 | NA | TRBV11-3 | TRBD2 | CASSLGGGSYNEQFF | TGTGCCAGCAGCTTAGGCGGGGGGTCCTACAATGAGCAGTTCTTC
14 | TRBJ2-4 | NA | TRBV5-4 | NA | CASSSEGGTDIQYF | TGTGCCAGCAGCTCCGAGGGAGGAACGGACATTCAGTACTTC
16 | TRBJ2-1 | NA | TRBV15 | NA | CATSRDRGPNYNEQFF | TGTGCCACCAGCAGAGATAGGGGCCCTAACTACAATGAGCAGTTCTTC
15 | TRBJ1-2 | NA | TRBV19 | NA | CASMGREKQDYGYTF | TGTGCCAGTATGGGACGGGAAAAACAGGACTATGGCTACACCTTC
14 | TRBJ2-5 | NA | TRBV6-5 | TRBD2 | CASSSAGGLETQYF | TGTGCCAGCAGTTCAGCGGGGGGTCTGGAGACCCAGTACTTC
15 | TRBJ1-1 | NA | TRBV28 | NA | CASSLPTRGFQEAFF | TGTGCCAGCAGCCTCCCCACAAGGGGCTTCCAGGAAGCTTTCTTT
16 | TRBJ1-6 | NA | TRBV7-2 | TRBD1 | CASSLGAPGQGSPLHF | TGTGCCAGCAGCTTAGGGGCCCCGGGACAGGGGTCACCCCTCCACTTT
14 | TRBJ2-3 | NA | TRBV7-9 | TRBD1 | CASSNRGDPDTQYF | TGTGCCAGTTCAAACAGGGGGGATCCAGATACGCAGTATTTT
16 | TRBJ2-2 | NA | TRBV4-1 | NA | CASSQGSRAGTGELFF | TGCGCCAGCAGCCAGGGATCAAGGGCGGGCACCGGGGAGCTGTTTTTT
13 | TRBJ1-2 | NA | TRBV5-1 | TRBD1 | CASSPDRGYGYTF | TGCGCCAGCAGCCCGGACAGGGGATATGGCTACACCTTC
14 | TRBJ1-2 | NA | TRBV4-1 | NA | CASSQPLGNYGYTF | TGCGCCAGCAGCCAACCTCTGGGGAACTATGGCTACACCTTC